This TCR beta chain was retrieved from a study of cytomegalovirus exposure and HLA in healthy donors. Study overall: The early release's HLA-typed donors yielded 65 million to 85 million unique TCRs.

Study conclusions and caveats: It has been reported that TCR beta sequences accurately predicted the HLA-A and HLA-B alleles of most subjects.

PCR was performed using 60 Vbeta and 13 Jbeta primers. The protocol was immunoSEQ multiplex PCR, while the TCRdb copy is restricted to in-frame clones and leaves out a portion. The repertoire consists of 100,000 to 150,000 clones, with about 73% occurring once and the leading ten covering 2.5% to 3%. Of note for this clone: The antigen is unknown.

Sequencing input: PBMCs. The TCR originated in a human donor in good health.

CDR3 coding DNA: TGCACCAGCAGCCAAGAGGGAGATTCGAATTCACCCCTCCACTTT. This codes for CTSSQEGDSNSPLHF. V is TRBV1 and J is TRBJ1-6. TRBV1 represents a pseudogene. The CDR3 is 15 residues long.